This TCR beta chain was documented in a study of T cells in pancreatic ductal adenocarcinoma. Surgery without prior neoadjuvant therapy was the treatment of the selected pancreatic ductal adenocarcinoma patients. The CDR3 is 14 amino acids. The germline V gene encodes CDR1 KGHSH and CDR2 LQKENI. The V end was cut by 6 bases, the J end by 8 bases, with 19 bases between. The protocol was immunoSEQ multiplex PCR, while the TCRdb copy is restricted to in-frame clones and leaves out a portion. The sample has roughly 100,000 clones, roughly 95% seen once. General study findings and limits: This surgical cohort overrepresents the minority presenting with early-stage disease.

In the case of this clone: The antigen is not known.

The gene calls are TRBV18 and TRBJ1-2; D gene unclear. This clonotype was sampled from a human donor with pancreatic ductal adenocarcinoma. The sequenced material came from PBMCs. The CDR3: CASSPSEGLEGYTF. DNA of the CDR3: TGTGCCAGCTCCCCCTCCGAGGGCCTGGAGGGCTACACCTTC.